The clone carrying this T cell receptor (beta chain) was counted a few times. What it recognizes is unknown. Germline CDR1 MGHRA, CDR2 YSYEKL. The CDR3 covers 15 residues. The V end was cut by 1 base, the J end by 2 bases, with 12 bases between. The data belong to a study of T cells in Graves' hyperthyroidism and ophthalmopathy. Amplification targeted TCR beta CDR3 regions from RNA transcripts. First-round RT-PCR targeting the TCR CDR3 was performed with the HTBI primer set. TCRdb re-called the multiplex PCR reads through MiXCR, storing one row per CDR3 protein. The profile shows roughly 750,000 distinct CDR3 sequences, approximately 16% of them singletons. Notes on the study in general: Appearing also in blood were most of the thyroid clonotypes expanded above 0.001.

This clonotype was obtained from a young man with Graves' hyperthyroidism. This chain connects TRBV4-1 to TRBJ2-7; D is uncertain. Material: blood. The CDR3 DNA is TGCGCCAGCAGCCAAGTCTGGCTCCAGACCTACGAGCAGTACTTC. Its translation is CASSQVWLQTYEQYF.